These T cell receptor beta chains were read from a single sample in a study of CD8+CD57+ T cells in acquired aplastic anemia. TCRdb reprocessed the reads via MiXCR and lists one record per CDR3 protein. The sample has 150,000 to 180,000 distinct CDR3 sequences; less than 60% are singletons. The sample was sorted CD4+, CD8+, or CD8+CD57+ T cells (not recorded which) from PBMCs. The receptor set was obtained from a human donor with aplastic anemia. Both conserved end residues are part of each CDR3. A D gene is named only where the DNA matches it firmly. Rows give clone size only sometimes, using once, few, many, or a class for an expanded clone.

>TRBJ2-3|-|TRBV19|many
TGTGCCAGTAGTGTATTTGGTGGGGGGGCTTCAGATACGCAGTATTTT
CASSVFGGGASDTQYF
>TRBJ1-1|-|TRBV9|-
TGTGCCAGCAGCGTAGAAGTTACTGAAGCTTTCTTT
CASSVEVTEAFF
>TRBJ2-7|-|TRBV5-1|many
TGCGCCAGCAGCGGGGTGGGGCTTCCCTACGAGCAGTACTTC
CASSGVGLPYEQYF
>TRBJ1-2|TRBD1|TRBV7-8|-
TGTGCCAGCAGCTTAGACAGGGGGAGAAACTATGGCTACACCTTC
CASSLDRGRNYGYTF
>TRBJ2-1|-|TRBV29-1|once
TGCAGCGTTGATGCAGCTTCGAACTACGATGAGCAGTTCTTC
CSVDAASNYDEQFF
>TRBJ2-1|-|TRBV6-2/TRBV6-3|many
TGTGCCAGCAGTTACTTGGACTCGGGTTCCTACAATGAGCAGTTCTTC
CASSYLDSGSYNEQFF
>TRBJ1-2|-|TRBV7-2|-
TGTGCCAGCAGGGGAGAGGGCCTTGACTATGGTCACACCTTC
CASRGEGLDYGHTF
>TRBJ2-7|TRBD1|TRBV10-3|-
TGTGCCAGCAACCTGGGACAGGGAAAAAACGAGCAGTACTTC
CASNLGQGKNEQYF
>TRBJ2-5|TRBD2|TRBV2|many
TGTGCCAGCAGCGGCCGGGCTAGCGGGGAGCGCCCTCGTGAGACCCAGTACTTC
CASSGRASGERPRETQYF
>TRBJ2-3|-|TRBV19|-
TGTGCCAGTAGTATAGGAGGACTGGCCACAGATACGCAGTATTTT
CASSIGGLATDTQYF
>TRBJ2-7|-|TRBV19|-
TGTGCCACCCGGGAGACCGCTTCCTACGAGCAGTACTTC
CATRETASYEQYF
>TRBJ2-3|-|TRBV2|-
TGTGCCAGCAGTTTTGAAGATACGCAGTATTTT
CASSFEDTQYF
>TRBJ2-7|TRBD2|TRBV6-1|many
TGTGCCGTTGGTCAGCGGGATGCCTACGAGCAGTACTTC
CAVGQRDAYEQYF
>TRBJ2-6|-|TRBV2|-
TGTGCCAGCAGACCCGACAGGTACTCTGGGGCCAACGTCCTGACTTTC
CASRPDRYSGANVLTF
>TRBJ1-6|TRBD1|TRBV5-1|few
TGCGCCAGCAGCTTGGTGGACAGGGGGATCAATTCACCCCTCCACTTT
CASSLVDRGINSPLHF
>TRBJ2-7|TRBD2|TRBV5-1|many
TGCGCCAGCAGCACCAGGACTAGCGGGGGGGACGAGCAGTACTTC
CASSTRTSGGDEQYF
>TRBJ2-5|TRBD1|TRBV7-9|many
TGTGCCAGCAGCCTACTACAGGGGGCGGAAGAGACCCAGTACTTC
CASSLLQGAEETQYF
>TRBJ2-7|-|TRBV7-3|-
TGTGCCAGCAGTTTAAGCACGGGACATCGATACGAGCAGTACTTC
CASSLSTGHRYEQYF
>TRBJ2-3|TRBD2|TRBV20-1|many
TGCAGTGCTAGAGATCGTAGCGGGGCCCCCGCAAGGCGCACAGATACGCAGTATTTT
CSARDRSGAPARRTDTQYF
>TRBJ2-7|TRBD2|TRBV7-2|-
TGTGCCAACAGCTTAAAGCGGGGGGGCCGGGAGTACTTC
CANSLKRGGREYF
>TRBJ1-1|-|TRBV2|-
TGTGCCAGCAGTGGAGAGGGATGGAACACTGAAGCTTTCTTT
CASSGEGWNTEAFF
>TRBJ2-7|-|TRBV10-2|-
TGCGCCAGCAGTGAGAGGCAGGGTTGGGGCGAGCAGTACTTC
CASSERQGWGEQYF
>TRBJ2-1|TRBD1|TRBV6-4|many
TGTGCCAGCAGTGAAGGGACAGGGGAACACAATGAGCAGTTCTTC
CASSEGTGEHNEQFF
>TRBJ2-7|-|TRBV2|few
TGTGCCAGCAGCGGACATCTACCCTACGAGCAGTACTTC
CASSGHLPYEQYF
>TRBJ1-5|TRBD1|TRBV2|-
TGTGCCAGCAGCGGGACAGGGTCATTCAATCAGCCCCAGCATTTT
CASSGTGSFNQPQHF
>TRBJ2-5|-|TRBV10-3|-
TGTGCCATCAGTGAGTCGGGGGACGCCCAAGAGACCCAGTACTTC
CAISESGDAQETQYF
>TRBJ2-1|-|TRBV24-1|-
TGTGCCACCAGTGATCCCCTCCGAAGCTCCTACAATGAGCAGTTCTTC
CATSDPLRSSYNEQFF
>TRBJ2-2|TRBD2|TRBV2|few
TGTGCCAGCACCCTAGCGGGAGGATTCTCCGGGGAGCTGTTTTTT
CASTLAGGFSGELFF
>TRBJ2-7|-|TRBV25-1|-
TGTGCCAGCAGTTACGCTCCGTATATCCACCGCGAGCAGTACTTC
CASSYAPYIHREQYF
>TRBJ1-2|TRBD1|TRBV4-1|many
TGCGCCAGCAGCCTAAGGACAGGGGGGAACTATGGCTACACCTTC
CASSLRTGGNYGYTF
>TRBJ1-1|-|TRBV9|many
TGTGCCAGCAGCGTAAGATGGGGGGGGGTCACTGAAGCTTTCTTT
CASSVRWGGVTEAFF
>TRBJ1-1|-|TRBV13|many
TGTGCCAGCAGCGGCCGTACTGGTGCTGAAGCTTTCTTT
CASSGRTGAEAFF
>TRBJ1-1|-|TRBV4-1|many
TGCGCCAGCAGCCAAGGCCCTCGGGTTAGAGGAGCTTTCTTT
CASSQGPRVRGAFF
>TRBJ1-1|-|TRBV19|-
TGTGCCAGTATTGGGACGGAAGAAGCTTTCTTT
CASIGTEEAFF